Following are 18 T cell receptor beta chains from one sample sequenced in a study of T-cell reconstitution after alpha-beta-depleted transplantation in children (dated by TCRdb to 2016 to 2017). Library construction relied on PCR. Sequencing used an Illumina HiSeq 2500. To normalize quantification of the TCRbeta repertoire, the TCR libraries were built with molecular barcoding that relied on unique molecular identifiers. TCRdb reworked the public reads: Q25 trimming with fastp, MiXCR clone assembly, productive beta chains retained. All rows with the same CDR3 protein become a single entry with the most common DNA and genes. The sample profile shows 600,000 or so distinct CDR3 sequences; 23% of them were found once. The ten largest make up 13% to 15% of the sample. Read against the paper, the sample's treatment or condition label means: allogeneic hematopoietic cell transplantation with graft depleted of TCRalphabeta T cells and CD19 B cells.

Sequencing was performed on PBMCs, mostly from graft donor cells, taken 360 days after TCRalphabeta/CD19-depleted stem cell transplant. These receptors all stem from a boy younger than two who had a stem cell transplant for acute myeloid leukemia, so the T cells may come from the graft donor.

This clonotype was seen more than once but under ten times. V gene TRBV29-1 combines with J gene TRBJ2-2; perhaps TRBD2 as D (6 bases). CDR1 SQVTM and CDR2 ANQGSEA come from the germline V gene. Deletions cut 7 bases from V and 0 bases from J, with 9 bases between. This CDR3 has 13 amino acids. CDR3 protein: CSGRGPNTGELFF. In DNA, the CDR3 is TGCAGCGGGAGGGGACCGAACACCGGGGAGCTGTTTTTT.

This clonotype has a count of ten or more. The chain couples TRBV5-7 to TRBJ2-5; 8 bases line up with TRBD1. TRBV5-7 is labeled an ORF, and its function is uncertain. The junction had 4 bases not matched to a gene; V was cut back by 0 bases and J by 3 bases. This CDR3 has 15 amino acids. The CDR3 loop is CASSLEDRVEETQYF. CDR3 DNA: TGTGCCAGCAGCTTGGAGGACAGGGTAGAAGAGACCCAGTACTTC.

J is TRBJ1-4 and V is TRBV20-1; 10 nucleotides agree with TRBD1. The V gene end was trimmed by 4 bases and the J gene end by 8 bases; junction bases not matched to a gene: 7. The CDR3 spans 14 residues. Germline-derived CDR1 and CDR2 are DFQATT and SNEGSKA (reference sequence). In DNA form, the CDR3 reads TGCAGTGCTACCCGGACAGGGGGTGACGAAAAACTGTTTTTT. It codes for CSATRTGGDEKLFF.

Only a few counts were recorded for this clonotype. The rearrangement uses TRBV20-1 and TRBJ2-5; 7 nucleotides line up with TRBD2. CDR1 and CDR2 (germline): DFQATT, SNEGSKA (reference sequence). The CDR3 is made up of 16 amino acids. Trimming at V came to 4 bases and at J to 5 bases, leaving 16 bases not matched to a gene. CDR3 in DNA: TGCAGTGCTACTTCCTCGGGCAGCGGGGACGGGGAGACCCAGTACTTC. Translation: CSATSSGSGDGETQYF.

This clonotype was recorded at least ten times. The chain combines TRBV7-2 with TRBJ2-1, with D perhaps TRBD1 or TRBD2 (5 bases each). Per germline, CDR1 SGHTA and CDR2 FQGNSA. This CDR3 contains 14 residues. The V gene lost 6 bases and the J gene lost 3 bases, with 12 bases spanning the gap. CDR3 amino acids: CASRGTGYYNEQFF. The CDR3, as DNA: TGTGCCAGCAGGGGGACGGGCTACTACAATGAGCAGTTCTTC.

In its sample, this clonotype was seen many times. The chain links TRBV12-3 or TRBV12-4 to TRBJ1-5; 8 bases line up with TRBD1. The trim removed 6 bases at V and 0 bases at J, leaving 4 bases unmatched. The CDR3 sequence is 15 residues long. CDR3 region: CASRADRASNQPQHF. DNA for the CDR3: TGTGCCAGCAGGGCGGACAGGGCTAGCAATCAGCCCCAGCATTTT.

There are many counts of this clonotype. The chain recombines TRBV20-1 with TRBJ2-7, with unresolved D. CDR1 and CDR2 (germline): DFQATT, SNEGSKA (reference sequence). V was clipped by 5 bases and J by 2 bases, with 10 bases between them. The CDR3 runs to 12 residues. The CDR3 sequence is CSALGRTYEQYF. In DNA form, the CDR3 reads TGCAGTGCTCTTGGCAGGACCTACGAGCAGTACTTC.

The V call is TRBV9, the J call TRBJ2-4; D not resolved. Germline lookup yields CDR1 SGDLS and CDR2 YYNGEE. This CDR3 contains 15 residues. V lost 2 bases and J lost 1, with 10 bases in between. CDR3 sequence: CASSVGSWAKNIQYF. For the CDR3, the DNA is TGTGCCAGCAGCGTGGGGTCGTGGGCCAAAAACATTCAGTACTTC.

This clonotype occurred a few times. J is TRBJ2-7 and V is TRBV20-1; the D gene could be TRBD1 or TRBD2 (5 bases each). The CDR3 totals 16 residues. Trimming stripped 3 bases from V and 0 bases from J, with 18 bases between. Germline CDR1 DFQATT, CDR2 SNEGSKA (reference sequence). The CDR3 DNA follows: TGCAGTGCTAGGTCCCCATCGGGGCTACTCTCCTACGAGCAGTACTTC. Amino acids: CSARSPSGLLSYEQYF.

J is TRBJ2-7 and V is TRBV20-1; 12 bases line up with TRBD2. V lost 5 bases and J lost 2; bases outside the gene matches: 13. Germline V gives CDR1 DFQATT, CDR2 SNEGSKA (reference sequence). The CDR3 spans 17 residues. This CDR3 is CSAQTSGGSFFPYEQYF. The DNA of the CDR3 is TGCAGTGCTCAGACTAGCGGGGGATCCTTCTTCCCCTACGAGCAGTACTTC.

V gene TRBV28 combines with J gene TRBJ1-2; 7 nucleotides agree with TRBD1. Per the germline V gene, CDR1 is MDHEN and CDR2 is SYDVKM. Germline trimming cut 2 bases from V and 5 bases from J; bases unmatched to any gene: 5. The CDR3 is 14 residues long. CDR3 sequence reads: CASSLGGQPYGYTF. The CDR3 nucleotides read TGTGCCAGCAGTTTAGGGGGACAGCCGTATGGCTACACCTTC.

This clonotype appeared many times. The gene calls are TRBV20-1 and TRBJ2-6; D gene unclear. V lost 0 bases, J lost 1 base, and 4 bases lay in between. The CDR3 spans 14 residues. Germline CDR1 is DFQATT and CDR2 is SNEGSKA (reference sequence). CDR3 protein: CSARDPSGANVLTF. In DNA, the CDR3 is TGCAGTGCTAGAGATCCTTCTGGGGCCAACGTCCTGACTTTC.

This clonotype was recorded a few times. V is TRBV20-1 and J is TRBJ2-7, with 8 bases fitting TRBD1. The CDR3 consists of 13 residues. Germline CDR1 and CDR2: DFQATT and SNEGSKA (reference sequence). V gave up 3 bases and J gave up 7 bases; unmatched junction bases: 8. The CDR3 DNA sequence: TGCAGTGCTAGGATGGACAGGGTGAGTGAGCAGTACTTC. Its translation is CSARMDRVSEQYF.

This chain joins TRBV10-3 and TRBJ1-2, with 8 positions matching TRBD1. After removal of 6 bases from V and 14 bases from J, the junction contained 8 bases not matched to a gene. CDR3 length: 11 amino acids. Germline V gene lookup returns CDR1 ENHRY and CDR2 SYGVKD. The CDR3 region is CAISPPGGFTF. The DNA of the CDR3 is TGTGCCATCAGCCCTCCAGGGGGCTTTACCTTC.

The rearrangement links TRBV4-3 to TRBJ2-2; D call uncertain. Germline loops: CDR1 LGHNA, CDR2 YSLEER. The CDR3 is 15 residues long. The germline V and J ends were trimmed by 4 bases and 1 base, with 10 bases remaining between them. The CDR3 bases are TGCGCCAGCAGCCCAACTTACGGGAACACCGGGGAGCTGTTTTTT. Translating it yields CASSPTYGNTGELFF.

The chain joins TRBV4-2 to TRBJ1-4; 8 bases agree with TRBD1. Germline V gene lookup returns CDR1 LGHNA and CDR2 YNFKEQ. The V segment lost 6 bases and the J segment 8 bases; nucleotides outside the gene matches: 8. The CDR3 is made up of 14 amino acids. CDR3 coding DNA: TGTGCCAGCAGTCACCTGACAGGGGTCGAAAAACTGTTTTTT. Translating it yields CASSHLTGVEKLFF.

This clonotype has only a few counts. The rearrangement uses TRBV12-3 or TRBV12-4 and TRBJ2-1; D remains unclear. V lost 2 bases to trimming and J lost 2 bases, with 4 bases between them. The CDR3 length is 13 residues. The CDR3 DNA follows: TGTGCCAGCAGTTTAACAACCTACAATGAGCAGTTCTTC. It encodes CASSLTTYNEQFF.

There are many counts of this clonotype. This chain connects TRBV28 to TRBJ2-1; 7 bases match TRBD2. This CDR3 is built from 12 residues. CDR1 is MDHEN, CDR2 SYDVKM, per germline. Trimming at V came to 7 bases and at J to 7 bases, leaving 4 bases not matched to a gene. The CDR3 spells CASTRGGNEQFF. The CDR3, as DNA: TGTGCCAGCACACGGGGAGGGAATGAGCAGTTCTTC. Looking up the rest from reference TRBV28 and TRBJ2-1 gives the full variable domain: DVKVTQSSRYLVKRTGEKVFLECVQDMDHENMFWYRQDPGLGLRLIYFSYDVKMKEKGDIPEGYSVSREKKERFSLILESASTNQTSMYLCASTRGGNEQFFGPGTRLTVL.